Below, 24 T cell receptor beta chains from the same sample are listed, as sequenced in a study of cytomegalovirus exposure and HLA in healthy donors. The PCR employed 60 Vbeta primers together with 13 Jbeta primers. The data were produced by immunoSEQ multiplex PCR, yet TCRdb's version contains in-frame clones alone and is incomplete. The data hold 200,000 to 250,000 clones, with roughly 80% observed a single time. Input material: PBMCs. These receptors were collected from a male donor in good health and CMV-seronegative.

The CDR3 nucleotides read TGCGCCAGCAGCCCTGGACTAGCGGACCAAGAGACCCAGTACTTC. This encodes CASSPGLADQETQYF. This sequence joins TRBV4-1 and TRBJ2-5, with 10 positions matching TRBD2. The CDR3 consists of 15 residues. Germline V gives CDR1 MGHRA, CDR2 YSYEKL. Trimming removed 4 bases from V and 0 bases from J; junction bases left unmatched: 2.

The V call is TRBV1, the J call TRBJ2-7; TRBD2 is the table's D call, not checked against the DNA. TRBV1 is noted as a pseudogene. CDR3 length: 20 amino acids. CDR3 nucleotides: TGCACCAGCAGCCGAATCTGCCGATTATCCCTAGCGGGACCCACCTACGAGCAGTACTTC. Encoded protein: CTSSRICRLSLAGPTYEQYF.

The genes are TRBV6-5 and TRBJ2-1; maybe TRBD2 (5 bases). CDR1 and CDR2 from the germline V gene are MNHEY and SVGAGI. CDR3 length: 14 residues. The V gene lost 8 bases and the J gene lost 6 bases, with 17 bases spanning the gap. The CDR3 region has the DNA TGTGCCAGCCTACCTCGGAGGTTGGCCAATGAGCAGTTCTTC. It is translated as CASLPRRLANEQFF.

The chain combines TRBV10-3 with TRBJ2-1; the match to TRBD1 covers 7 bases. V gave up 0 bases and J gave up 4 bases; unmatched junction bases: 12. The germline V gene has CDR1 ENHRY and CDR2 SYGVKD. The CDR3 covers 18 residues. CDR3 nucleotide sequence: TGTGCCATCAGTGAGTCCGTAGGTGGGCAGGGGGAATACAATGAGCAGTTCTTC. It is translated as CAISESVGGQGEYNEQFF.

V and J are TRBV29-1 and TRBJ2-5, with TRBD2 identical over 11 bases. Germline V gives CDR1 SQVTM, CDR2 ANQGSEA. Trimming removed 5 bases from V and 4 bases from J; junction bases left unmatched: 6. The CDR3 spans 14 residues. DNA for the CDR3: TGCAGCGTTTCACTAGCGGGAGCCGGAGAGACCCAGTACTTC. Its translation is CSVSLAGAGETQYF.

CDR3 nucleotides: TGTGCCAGCTCACATACCTCGGGGGAGCGGTACGAGCAGTACTTC. Its protein is CASSHTSGERYEQYF. The chain joins TRBV18 to TRBJ2-7, with a possible D match to TRBD2 (6 bases). Germline V gives CDR1 KGHSH, CDR2 LQKENI. Trimming shortened V by 4 bases and J by 4 bases, and 17 bases separated the two germline ends. CDR3 length: 15 residues.

The chain combines TRBV14 with TRBJ2-5; 10 bases line up with TRBD1. The CDR3 length is 14 residues. CDR1 and CDR2 (germline): SGHDN, FVKESK. V dropped 5 bases and J dropped 5; count of bases not matched to a gene: 5. This chain's CDR3 is CASSWGQGSETQYF. CDR3 DNA: TGTGCCAGCAGCTGGGGACAGGGGTCGGAGACCCAGTACTTC. Complete variable domain (other parts from reference TRBV14 and TRBJ2-5): EAGVTQFPSHSVIEKGQTVTLRCDPISGHDNLYWYRRVMGKEIKFLLHFVKESKQDESGMPNNRFLAERTGGTYSTLKVQPAELEDSGVYFCASSWGQGSETQYFGPGTRLLVL.

This CDR3 is CASSEKRELFYNEQFF. The CDR3 nucleotides are TGTGCCAGCAGCGAAAAGCGGGAGCTGTTCTACAATGAGCAGTTCTTC. This rearrangement joins TRBV7-2 to TRBJ2-1; 8 bases map to TRBD2. V shed 5 bases, J shed 3 bases, and the junction held 9 bases outside the gene matches. CDR3 length: 16 residues. Germline CDR1 reads SGHTA; CDR2 reads FQGNSA. Looking up the rest from reference TRBV7-2 and TRBJ2-1 gives the full variable domain: GAGVSQSPSNKVTEKGKDVELRCDPISGHTALYWYRQSLGQGLEFLIYFQGNSAPDKSGLPSDRFSAERTGGSVSTLTIQRTQQEDSAVYLCASSEKRELFYNEQFFGPGTRLTVL.

The chain has TRBV6-5 and TRBJ2-5; D gene ambiguous. The J call may not be correct, given that the DNA end is closer to TRBJ2-7. This CDR3 comprises 11 residues. Germline CDR1 is MNHEY and CDR2 is SVGAGI. For the CDR3, the DNA is TGTGCCAGCACCGCCAACTACGAGCAGTACTTC. Residues: CASTANYEQYF.

This clone came up once. The rearrangement uses TRBV29-1 and TRBJ2-1; the match to TRBD1 covers 10 bases. Trimming took 4 bases from V and 8 from J; bases not matched to a gene: 20. The CDR3 covers 18 residues. CDR1 is SQVTM, CDR2 ANQGSEA, per germline. CDR3 in DNA: TGCAGCGTTGTCCCCCGGGACAGGGGAACTTCGAGGGTATATGAGCAGTTCTTC. Protein: CSVVPRDRGTSRVYEQFF.

The chain couples TRBV27 to TRBJ1-2, with TRBD1 matching 7 bases. This CDR3 contains 13 residues. From germline, CDR1 is MNHEY and CDR2 SMNVEV (reference sequence). Unmatched junction bases numbered 8, after V lost 6 bases and J lost 7 bases. The CDR3 is CASRETGLLGYTF. The CDR3 DNA sequence: TGTGCCAGCAGAGAGACAGGGCTTCTTGGCTACACCTTC.

The genes are TRBV7-9 and TRBJ2-3, with 7 bases identical to TRBD2. From germline, CDR1 is SEHNR and CDR2 FQNEAQ (reference sequence). The J segment lost 4 bases and the V segment lost 5 bases, leaving 9 bases of the junction unmatched. The CDR3 contains 15 residues. DNA for the CDR3: TGTGCCAGCAGCCGGATGGTAGCGGGTTCAGATACGCAGTATTTT. Its protein product is CASSRMVAGSDTQYF. Based on the CDR3 plus reference TRBV7-9 and TRBJ2-3, the full variable domain is DTGVSQNPRHKITKRGQNVTFRCDPISEHNRLYWYRQTLGQGPEFLTYFQNEAQLEKSRLLSDRFSAERPKGSFSTLEIQRTEQGDSAMYLCASSRMVAGSDTQYFGPGTRLTVL.

This clone was picked up a small number of times. This rearrangement joins TRBV4-1 to TRBJ2-1, with TRBD2 matching 7 bases. The CDR3 is 17 residues long. Germline trimming cut 2 bases from V and 8 bases from J; bases unmatched to any gene: 15. CDR1 and CDR2 (germline): MGHRA, YSYEKL. DNA of the CDR3: TGCGCCAGCAGCCAATCCACTAGCGTCGGAGCCAGCTATGAGCAGTTCTTC. It specifies CASSQSTSVGASYEQFF.

The genes are TRBV5-1 and TRBJ2-7, with 10 bases matching TRBD2. The V gene's germline CDR1 is SGHRS and CDR2 YFSETQ. The CDR3 extends over 14 amino acids. V dropped 5 bases and J dropped 5; count of bases not matched to a gene: 7. The CDR3 spells CASRAGGPVNEQYF. In DNA, the CDR3 is TGCGCCAGCAGAGCGGGAGGGCCAGTAAACGAGCAGTACTTC.

V usage is TRBV6-1 and J usage is TRBJ2-5; 8 nucleotides line up with TRBD1. This CDR3 has 14 residues. J gave up 5 bases and V 7 bases, and 9 bases lay outside the gene matches. In germline, CDR1 is MNHNS, CDR2 SASEGT. The CDR3 reads CASTQDRVRETQYF. CDR3 nucleotides: TGTGCCAGCACCCAGGACAGGGTACGCGAGACCCAGTACTTC.

The chain is built from TRBV15 and TRBJ2-5, with TRBD2 as a possible D gene (6 bases). Looked up from germline, CDR1 is LNHNV and CDR2 is YYDKDF (reference sequence). The CDR3 covers 11 residues. Trimming cost V 5 bases and J 5 bases, with 6 bases left between them. CDR3 sequence (DNA): TGTGCCACCAGCGGGGGGGAGACCCAGTACTTC. It yields the protein CATSGGETQYF.

To note about this clone: The junction departs from the called germline gene at one end, perhaps through a read error. This rearrangement joins TRBV7-7 to TRBJ2-3; a weak D match, TRBD2 (6 bases). The CDR3 contains 15 residues. CDR1 and CDR2 from the germline V gene are SSHAT and FNYEAQ (reference sequence). The CDR3 here is CASSLSGGKADTQYF. As DNA, the CDR3 is TGTGCTAGCAGCTTATCTGGGGGGAAGGCAGATACGCAGTATTTT.

The chain recombines TRBV5-1 with TRBJ1-3; 7 positions agree with TRBD1. The CDR3 is made up of 17 amino acids. CDR1 is SGHRS and CDR2 is YFSETQ in the germline V gene. V trimming: 0 bases; J trimming: 0 bases; junction bases outside the gene matches: 6. CDR3 in DNA: TGCGCCAGCAGCTTGGGCGGGGGGACAGACTCTGGAAACACCATATATTTT. It specifies CASSLGGGTDSGNTIYF.

The chain links TRBV30 to TRBJ2-7; 7 bases fit TRBD2. J lost 5 bases, V lost 0 bases, and 7 bases had no gene match. The CDR3 extends over 14 amino acids. Germline CDR1 is GTSNPN and CDR2 is SVGIG (reference sequence). The chain's CDR3 is CAWSVGGSDDEQYF. The CDR3 DNA is TGTGCCTGGAGTGTAGGCGGGAGTGACGACGAGCAGTACTTC.

Concerning this clone itself: Other DNA sequences in the same sample also yield this CDR3. The rearrangement links TRBV21-1 to TRBJ2-1; no check of the table's D call, TRBD2, against the DNA was made. TRBV21-1 has pseudogene status. This CDR3 has 17 residues. CDR3 in amino acids: CASSKGLAGSCNNEQFF. Here the CDR3 DNA reads TGTGCCAGCAGCAAAGGACTAGCGGGATCCTGTAACAATGAGCAGTTCTTC.

The CDR3 DNA sequence: TGTGCCAGCAGTCCGGGACAGGGGGCCTACGAGCAGTACTTC. Amino acids: CASSPGQGAYEQYF. The chain joins TRBV27 to TRBJ2-5; 11 bases match TRBD1. The DNA end is a closer match to TRBJ2-7, so the J assignment may be wrong. The CDR3 spans 14 residues. Germline assignment: CDR1 MNHEY and CDR2 SMNVEV (reference sequence).

The J gene is TRBJ2-7, the V gene TRBV5-1, with 10 bases aligning to TRBD1. The CDR3 runs 16 residues. Trimming cost V 4 bases and J 2 bases; bases outside gene matches: 9. Germline CDR1 SGHRS, CDR2 YFSETQ. The CDR3 nucleotides are TGCGCCAGCAGCCTGATGGGCGGGACAGGGGCCTACGAGCAGTACTTC. Residues: CASSLMGGTGAYEQYF.

V usage is TRBV2 and J usage is TRBJ2-7, with 7 bases identical to TRBD1. This CDR3 comprises 13 residues. V shed 10 bases and J 4 bases; nucleotides not matched to a gene: 10. The germline CDR1 and CDR2 sequences are SNHLY and FYNNEI. The CDR3 nucleotides read TGTGCCACCAAGACGGGACAGCTATACGAGCAGTACTTC. Amino acids: CATKTGQLYEQYF.

In the case of this clone: The junction does not match germline at one end; this may be a read error. The J gene is TRBJ2-7, the V gene TRBV19; 8 bases fit TRBD2. The germline V gene has CDR1 LNHDA and CDR2 SQIVND (reference sequence). This CDR3 has 15 amino acids. The CDR3 sequence is CASSIRGTRTYGQYF. The CDR3 nucleotides read TGTGCCAGTAGTATAAGGGGGACTAGAACGTACGGGCAGTACTTC. Together with reference TRBV19 and TRBJ2-7, the CDR3 gives the full variable domain: DGGITQSPKYLFRKEGQNVTLSCEQNLNHDAMYWYRQDPGQGLRLIYYSQIVNDFQKGDIAEGYSVSREKKESFPLTVTSAQKNPTAFYLCASSIRGTRTYGQYFGPGTRLTVT.